This T cell receptor beta chain was profiled in a study of cytomegalovirus exposure and HLA in healthy donors. 60 Vbeta and 13 Jbeta primers were used in PCR. Data came from immunoSEQ multiplex PCR; TCRdb stores just in-frame clones and leaves some out. The sample has 120,000 or so clones; around three quarters are singletons. A note on this clone: The antigen remains undetermined.

Whole-study findings and limits: Later, an analysis showed that TCR beta chains associated with HLA were more clonally expanded than others that were equally common. Per a later analysis, about 17,000 TCR beta sequences showed association with HLA alleles at 0.05 false discovery rate. Common viral pathogens seemed to be connected with several of the most significant clusters, according to a later analysis.

Germline trimming cut 1 base from V and 3 bases from J; bases unmatched to any gene: 4. The CDR3 runs 15 residues. Germline values: CDR1 SGHTA, CDR2 FQGNSA. The sequence was obtained from a woman in her forties or fifties in good health and CMV-seronegative. Sequencing used PBMCs. The rearrangement uses TRBV7-2 and TRBJ2-7; 9 nucleotides agree with TRBD1. The CDR3 sequence is CASSLDGTGFYEQYF. The CDR3 coding sequence is TGTGCCAGCAGCTTAGACGGGACAGGGTTCTACGAGCAGTACTTC. Based on the CDR3 plus reference TRBV7-2 and TRBJ2-7, the full variable domain is GAGVSQSPSNKVTEKGKDVELRCDPISGHTALYWYRQSLGQGLEFLIYFQGNSAPDKSGLPSDRFSAERTGGSVSTLTIQRTQQEDSAVYLCASSLDGTGFYEQYFGPGTRLTVT.